These T cell receptor beta chains were read from a single sample in a study of T cell responses to AZD1222 COVID-19 vaccine. Sequenced by immunoSEQ multiplex PCR; TCRdb stores in-frame clones only, minus some. The table lists about 120,000 clones, around 87% of them singletons. Sample: peripheral blood, taken on day 0 of AZD1222 vaccination. The receptors were gathered from an adult in good health. Both conserved end residues are part of each CDR3. D genes are given only for firm matches. Clone sizes are given selectively: once, few, many, or a class where the clone is expanded.

clone_size: NA
j_call: TRBJ2-1
v_call: TRBV19
d_call: NA
cdr3_nt: TGTGCCAGTAGGGGACTTGGGGAGTACAATGAGCAGTTCTTC
cdr3_aa: CASRGLGEYNEQFF

clone_size: NA
j_call: TRBJ2-2
v_call: TRBV2
d_call: NA
cdr3_nt: TGTGCCAGCAGTCAACGCCGACTAACCTTTGACGGGGAGCTGTTTTTT
cdr3_aa: CASSQRRLTFDGELFF

clone_size: NA
j_call: TRBJ2-7
v_call: TRBV27
d_call: NA
cdr3_nt: TGTGCCAGCAGGCTTACAGGGGGGGGATACGAGCAGTACTTC
cdr3_aa: CASRLTGGGYEQYF

clone_size: few
j_call: TRBJ2-1
v_call: TRBV5-1
d_call: TRBD2
cdr3_nt: TGCGCCAGCAGCCCGCCCCTAGCGGGGGCCTACAATGAGCAGTTCTTC
cdr3_aa: CASSPPLAGAYNEQFF

clone_size: NA
j_call: TRBJ1-6
v_call: TRBV5-8
d_call: TRBD1
cdr3_nt: TGTGCCAGCAGCCTCGGACAGGCCGGCGGGGTCCTCCACTTT
cdr3_aa: CASSLGQAGGVLHF

clone_size: NA
j_call: TRBJ2-2
v_call: TRBV2
d_call: NA
cdr3_nt: TGTGCCACAGGCCCTGACACCGGGGAGCTGTTTTTT
cdr3_aa: CATGPDTGELFF

clone_size: NA
j_call: TRBJ1-2
v_call: TRBV12-5
d_call: NA
cdr3_nt: TGTGCTAGTGGTTTGGTACCACAGAACTATGGCTACACCTTC
cdr3_aa: CASGLVPQNYGYTF

clone_size: NA
j_call: TRBJ1-2
v_call: TRBV7-8
d_call: TRBD1
cdr3_nt: TGTGCCAGCAGCGAACTTTCAGGGACAGGGAGAAATGGCTACACCTTC
cdr3_aa: CASSELSGTGRNGYTF

clone_size: NA
j_call: TRBJ1-4
v_call: TRBV19
d_call: NA
cdr3_nt: TGTGCTTCTAACCAGGGCCCGGCGACTAATGAAAAACTGTTTTTT
cdr3_aa: CASNQGPATNEKLFF

clone_size: NA
j_call: TRBJ2-7
v_call: TRBV4-1
d_call: NA
cdr3_nt: TGCGCCAGCAGCCAAGGGACAGAAAAACCCACCTACGAGCAGTACTTC
cdr3_aa: CASSQGTEKPTYEQYF

clone_size: NA
j_call: TRBJ2-6
v_call: TRBV20-1
d_call: TRBD2
cdr3_nt: TGCAGTGCTAGTACCGGGACTAGCAGCTCTGGGGCCAACGTCCTGACTTTC
cdr3_aa: CSASTGTSSSGANVLTF

clone_size: NA
j_call: TRBJ2-2
v_call: TRBV15
d_call: NA
cdr3_nt: TGTGCCACCGGGAAGTGGAACACCGGGGAGCTGTTTTTT
cdr3_aa: CATGKWNTGELFF

clone_size: NA
j_call: TRBJ1-1
v_call: TRBV29-1
d_call: NA
cdr3_nt: TGCAGTTTACTGGAGACCCCGGTCATGAACACTGAAGCTTTCTTT
cdr3_aa: CSLLETPVMNTEAFF

clone_size: NA
j_call: TRBJ2-2
v_call: TRBV5-6
d_call: TRBD1
cdr3_nt: TGTGCCAGCAGCCGGGGCAGGGGGCGGACCGGGGAGCTGTTTTTT
cdr3_aa: CASSRGRGRTGELFF

clone_size: few
j_call: TRBJ1-5
v_call: TRBV28
d_call: TRBD1
cdr3_nt: TGTGCCAGTGGACAGGACAATCAGCCCCAGCATTTT
cdr3_aa: CASGQDNQPQHF

clone_size: NA
j_call: TRBJ1-2
v_call: TRBV7-3
d_call: TRBD1
cdr3_nt: TGTGCCAGCGGTGTAACACAGGGGGCGAGGGGCTACACCTTC
cdr3_aa: CASGVTQGARGYTF

clone_size: NA
j_call: TRBJ1-3
v_call: TRBV19
d_call: NA
cdr3_nt: TGTGCCAGTTTGGACGTAAGCTCTGGAAACACCATATATTTT
cdr3_aa: CASLDVSSGNTIYF